This T cell receptor beta chain was sequenced for a study of blood T cell repertoires in COVID-19. The CDR3 contains 14 residues. Unmatched junction bases numbered 4, after V lost 3 bases and J lost 3 bases. Per the germline V gene, CDR1 is SGHDN and CDR2 is FVKESK. Measured with immunoSEQ multiplex PCR; TCRdb has only the in-frame clones, and not every one. Among some 670,000 clones, about 90% were seen once, and the ten largest hold about 0.24%. V is TRBV14 and J is TRBJ1-2, with 7 bases fitting TRBD1. Sequencing input: peripheral blood. This sequence originates from a woman between 18 and 30 years old with acute or convalescent COVID-19. CDR3 nucleotide sequence: TGTGCCAGCAGCCAGGGACAGATTCACTATGGCTACACCTTC. This codes for CASSQGQIHYGYTF.